This T cell receptor (beta chain) comes out of a study of chemoradiotherapy in HPV16-positive cancers. Study-wide context: Functional T-cell assays on a couple of HPV16-positive patients' cells defined candidate HPV-specific clones and common TCR motifs.

Some clones are missing from TCRdb's copy, which holds only in-frame ones; the method was immunoSEQ multiplex PCR. The sample lists approximately 12,000 clones, around 90% occurring once. A remark on this clone: The antigen remains undetermined.

CDR3 length: 13 residues. V was cut by 2 bases and J by 7 bases, with 8 bases left in between. CDR1 and CDR2 (germline): SEHNR, FQNEAQ (reference sequence). Study-wide results and limits: The functional HPV-specific definition rests on just two HPV16-positive patients. In HPV16-positive patients, HPV-responsive T-cell expansion tracked better recurrence-free survival. Candidate HPV-specific clones and E7-related TCR motifs grew in tumor during treatment.

The input for sequencing was blood, taken from a patient who underwent chemoradiotherapy. The V call is TRBV7-9, the J call TRBJ2-2; D not certain. This receptor was identified in a human donor with HPV-associated anogenital cancer. CDR3: CASSLNLYGELFF. The DNA of the CDR3 is TGTGCCAGCAGCTTAAATCTCTACGGGGAGCTGTTTTTT.